This TCR beta chain was identified during a study of Graves' ophthalmopathy and Graves' hyperthyroidism. RNA served as the template for amplifying TCR beta CDR3 regions. RT-PCR was first run with HTBI primers, then multiplex PCR in a second round. TCRdb re-called the multiplex PCR reads through MiXCR, storing one row per CDR3 protein. The sample gives approximately 150,000 distinct CDR3 sequences, around 39% of which show up once; around 9.3% is in the top ten. This CDR3 region has 13 residues. V lost 6 bases and J 13 bases, leaving 19 bases between the germline ends. The J gene is TRBJ1-5, the V gene TRBV12-3 or TRBV12-4; perhaps TRBD1 as D (5 bases). The sequenced sample was peripheral blood. This TCR was recovered from a man aged 25 to 45 with Graves' ophthalmopathy. CDR3 loop: CASSPRDRVLQHF. The CDR3 nucleotides are TGTGCCAGCAGCCCCCGGGACCGCGTATTGCAGCATTTT.